Described below is a single T cell receptor beta chain sequence and its context. The CDR3 contains 15 residues. The junction had 13 bases not matched to a gene; V was cut back by 4 bases and J by 8 bases. The germline gives CDR1 SGHRS, CDR2 YFSETQ. This sample was taken from a study of blood T cell repertoires in COVID-19. The assay was immunoSEQ multiplex PCR, and TCRdb's table has in-frame clones only and misses some. The sample consists of under 200,000 clones, approximately 80% of them appearing once. What was sequenced was peripheral blood. The clonotype comes from a human donor in a cohort sampled during active COVID-19. The chain combines TRBV5-1 with TRBJ1-2; TRBD1 matches at 8 bases. The CDR3 bases are TGCGCCAGCAGCCCTGGACAGGGCCAGGGAGTAGGCTACACCTTC. This translates into CASSPGQGQGVGYTF. Full variable domain (remainder filled in from reference TRBV5-1 and TRBJ1-2): KAGVTQTPRYLIKTRGQQVTLSCSPISGHRSVSWYQQTPGQGLQFLFEYFSETQRNKGNFPGRFSGRQFSNSRSEMNVSTLELGDSALYLCASSPGQGQGVGYTFGSGTRLTVV.